The TCR beta chain under discussion was sequenced for a study of PD-1 blockade in classical Hodgkin lymphoma. The wider study: Every 2 weeks, patients had 3 mg/kg nivolumab intravenously. Study outcomes and limitations: At C4D1, TCR diversity had climbed significantly for CD4+ cells, though not for CD8+ cells.

Turning to this clone: Its target is unknown.

CDR1 SGHRS and CDR2 YFSETQ come from the germline V gene. This CDR3 region has 18 residues. Losses at the gene ends were 4 bases for V and 7 bases for J; bases not matched to a gene: 19. Every one of the patients relapsed after autologous stem cell transplantation (brentuximab vedotin exposure was variable). Patients had relapsed/refractory classical Hodgkin lymphoma with complete response, partial response or progressive disease as best response. Only in-frame clones appear in the TCRdb table, and some are missing; sequencing was by immunoSEQ multiplex PCR. This sample carries 20,000 or so clones, about 80% of them seen once, and the ten largest clones take 15% to 20%.

Sequenced here: peripheral blood mononuclear cells (PBMCs), sampled before the second cycle of nivolumab. This chain links TRBV5-1 with TRBJ2-3; 9 bases are shared with TRBD2. This receptor was obtained from a human donor with classical Hodgkin lymphoma. CDR3 nucleotide sequence: TGCGCCAGCAGCCCCGGCGCTTTACTAGCGGGTGAGGGAAATACGCAGTATTTT. Amino acids: CASSPGALLAGEGNTQYF.